Presented here are 5 T cell receptor beta chains from one specimen sequenced in a study of T cells after yellow fever vaccination. MiXCR, applied by TCRdb to the 5' RACE reads, yields one record per CDR3 protein. The sample lists 450,000 to 550,000 distinct CDR3 sequences, about a fifth occurring once. Sequenced here: PBMCs, sampled approximately 22 days after the first yellow fever vaccination. Receptors originate from a man younger than 30 who received the YFV17D yellow fever vaccine.

This sequence joins TRBV28 and TRBJ1-4, with TRBD1 as a possible D gene (6 bases). Trimming cost V 3 bases and J 8 bases, with 19 bases left between them. CDR1 and CDR2 (germline): MDHEN, SYDVKM. This CDR3 comprises 16 residues. CDR3 amino acids: CASSLGAQIRGEKLFF. The CDR3 DNA sequence: TGTGCCAGCAGTTTGGGGGCGCAAATCCGTGGGGAAAAACTGTTTTTT.

This clonotype was counted between two and nine times. This chain connects TRBV5-5 to TRBJ1-5; TRBD1 is a possible D gene (6 bases). This CDR3 spans 13 amino acids. Germline CDR1 reads SGHKS; CDR2 reads YYEKEE (reference sequence). V dropped 4 bases and J dropped 5 bases, with 10 bases sitting between them. In nucleotides, the CDR3 is TGTGCCAGCAGCGGAACAGGGCATCAGCCCCAGCATTTT. Encoded protein: CASSGTGHQPQHF.

This clonotype was found a few times. The chain combines TRBV5-4 with TRBJ2-7; unclear D gene. The CDR3 spans 12 residues. V was clipped by 2 bases and J by 5 bases, with 8 bases between them. Germline V gene lookup returns CDR1 SGHNT and CDR2 YYREEE (reference sequence). CDR3: CASSFRSHEQYV. CDR3 nucleotides: TGTGCCAGCAGCTTCAGGAGTCACGAGCAGTACGTC.

This sequence joins TRBV20-1 and TRBJ2-1, with TRBD1 as a possible D gene (5 bases). CDR3 size: 13 residues. Germline loops: CDR1 DFQATT, CDR2 SNEGSKA (reference sequence). Trimming took 5 bases from V and 6 from J, leaving 14 bases between them. The CDR3, as DNA: TGCAGTGCTTGCAGGGTAATCGGCAATGAGCAGTTCTTC. This gives the protein CSACRVIGNEQFF.

CDR3 nucleotide sequence: TGTGCCACCGAGGGGGTCGGGCAGCCCCAGCATTTT. It encodes CATEGVGQPQHF. This sequence joins TRBV6-2 or TRBV6-3 and TRBJ1-5; a weak D match, TRBD1 (6 bases). This CDR3 is built from 12 residues. Trimming left V 10 bases short and J 7 bases short, with 14 bases between. Germline V gives CDR1 MNHEY, CDR2 SVGEGT.